These 17 T cell receptor beta chains were sequenced from one sample in a study of cytomegalovirus exposure and HLA in healthy donors. The PCR had 60 Vbeta and 13 Jbeta primers. Measured with immunoSEQ multiplex PCR; TCRdb has only the in-frame clones, and not every one. The sample yields fewer than 250,000 clones, around 90% seen once. The specimen was PBMCs. The receptors were gathered from a woman younger than 30 in good health and CMV-seronegative.

This sequence joins TRBV7-9 and TRBJ2-3; maybe TRBD2 (7 bases). The CDR3 is 16 residues long. CDR1 and CDR2 from the germline V gene are SEHNR and FQNEAQ (reference sequence). The V end was cut by 3 bases, the J end by 1 base, with 14 bases between. Written as DNA, the CDR3 is TGTGCCAGCAGCTTGGCGGGGGCCGGGCGCACAGATACGCAGTATTTT. It codes for CASSLAGAGRTDTQYF.

This clone has only a few counts. The rearrangement joins TRBV5-1 to TRBJ1-1, with no clear D. Between the trimmed V and J ends, which lost 0 bases and 4 bases, there was a span of 10 bases. CDR3 size: 14 residues. CDR1 SGHRS and CDR2 YFSETQ come from the germline V gene. The CDR3 DNA reads TGCGCCAGCAGCTTGGAAGTTTCACTCACTGAAGCTTTCTTT. It encodes CASSLEVSLTEAFF.

Only a few counts were recorded for this clone. The chain carries TRBV7-9 and TRBJ1-4, with TRBD1 matching 7 bases. Germline trimming cut 5 bases from V and 7 bases from J; bases unmatched to any gene: 10. Germline V lookup: CDR1 SEHNR, CDR2 FQNEAQ (reference sequence). This CDR3 has 15 residues. CDR3 protein: CASSTNRGGGEKLFF. Written as DNA, the CDR3 is TGTGCCAGCAGCACCAACAGGGGAGGCGGTGAAAAACTGTTTTTT.

This clone was detected once. The gene calls are TRBV6-5 and TRBJ2-5; D possibly corresponds to TRBD2 (6 bases). Germline assignment: CDR1 MNHEY and CDR2 SVGAGI. Trimming shortened V by 7 bases and J by 9 bases, and 15 bases separated the two germline ends. CDR3 length: 12 amino acids. CDR3 nucleotide sequence: TGTGCCAGCACCGAGGTCGGAGGGTCCCAGTACTTC. Translating it yields CASTEVGGSQYF.

This sequence joins TRBV10-3 and TRBJ2-7; 8 bases align to TRBD1. V lost 5 bases, J lost 0 bases, and 6 bases stayed unmatched. CDR1 ENHRY and CDR2 SYGVKD come from the germline V gene. CDR3 length: 15 amino acids. CDR3 coding DNA: TGTGCCATCAGTCAGGGGACAGGACTCTCCTACGAGCAGTACTTC. It yields the protein CAISQGTGLSYEQYF.

The chain combines TRBV29-1 with TRBJ2-3; weak D call: TRBD1 (6 bases). This CDR3 has 13 amino acids. V lost 6 bases and J lost 4, with 14 bases in between. The germline CDR1 and CDR2 sequences are SQVTM and ANQGSEA. The CDR3 nucleotides are TGCAGCGTGGGGGCCCCGGACCCAGATACGCAGTATTTT. This encodes CSVGAPDPDTQYF.

This chain connects TRBV2 to TRBJ2-3, with 8 bases fitting TRBD1. CDR3 length: 16 residues. The junction had 13 bases not matched to a gene; V was cut back by 7 bases and J by 4 bases. Per germline, CDR1 SNHLY and CDR2 FYNNEI. Written as DNA, the CDR3 is TGTGCCAGCAACGATCTGGACAGGGTATATCCAGATACGCAGTATTTT. Amino acids: CASNDLDRVYPDTQYF.

This sequence joins TRBV13 and TRBJ2-7, with D tentatively TRBD1 (6 bases). The CDR3 extends over 16 amino acids. V was trimmed by 1 base and J by 1 base, leaving 14 bases between them. Germline V CDR1 and CDR2: PRHDT, FYEKMQ (reference sequence). CDR3 bases: TGTGCCAGCAGCTTAGTTGCCTTTGGACAGTCCTACGAGCAGTACTTC. This encodes CASSLVAFGQSYEQYF. Full variable domain (rest looked up from reference TRBV13 and TRBJ2-7): AAGVIQSPRHLIKEKRETATLKCYPIPRHDTVYWYQQGPGQDPQFLISFYEKMQSDKGSIPDRFSAQQFSDYHSELNMSSLELGDSALYFCASSLVAFGQSYEQYFGPGTRLTVT.

The V gene is TRBV28, the J gene TRBJ1-3; D unresolved. V was trimmed by 10 bases and J by 16 bases, leaving 23 bases between them. The CDR3 has 12 amino acids. Germline CDR1 reads MDHEN; CDR2 reads SYDVKM. CDR3 DNA sequence: TGTGCCACCACGACATCTCTGTTACCCCTGTATTTT. Protein sequence: CATTTSLLPLYF. Looking up the rest from reference TRBV28 and TRBJ1-3 gives the full variable domain: DVKVTQSSRYLVKRTGEKVFLECVQDMDHENMFWYRQDPGLGLRLIYFSYDVKMKEKGDIPEGYSVSREKKERFSLILESASTNQTSMYLCATTTSLLPLYFGEGSWLTVV.

The rearrangement uses TRBV4-3 and TRBJ1-4, with D hard to call. This CDR3 is 17 amino acids long. The germline V and J ends were trimmed by 0 bases and 5 bases, with 16 bases remaining between them. Germline CDR1 is LGHNA and CDR2 is YSLEER. The CDR3 nucleotides read TGCGCCAGCAGCCAAGAAGGGCGCGGGCAGCGGAATGAAAAACTGTTTTTT. It codes for CASSQEGRGQRNEKLFF.

V usage is TRBV6-5 and J usage is TRBJ1-6; D gene ambiguous. The germline V and J ends were trimmed by 4 bases and 7 bases, with 8 bases remaining between them. CDR1 is MNHEY, CDR2 SVGAGI, per germline. This CDR3 is built from 13 residues. The CDR3 reads CASSSRENSPLHF. CDR3 coding DNA: TGTGCCAGCAGTTCCCGAGAGAATTCACCCCTCCACTTT.

This chain joins TRBV6-5 and TRBJ2-5, with D possibly matching TRBD1 (5 bases). The germline CDR1 and CDR2 sequences are MNHEY and SVGAGI. Trimming pared 6 bases from V and 2 bases from J, leaving 10 bases between. This CDR3 is 13 amino acids long. The CDR3 DNA reads as TGTGCCAGCAGGGCAGGGTTACAAGAGACCCAGTACTTC. Translation: CASRAGLQETQYF.

This chain uses TRBV14 with TRBJ1-1, with 9 bases that match TRBD1. Germline CDR1 and CDR2: SGHDN and FVKESK. Losses at the gene ends were 2 bases for V and 7 bases for J; bases not matched to a gene: 5. The CDR3 spans 14 residues. The CDR3 reads CASSQYRGRVEAFF. CDR3 bases: TGTGCCAGCAGCCAATACAGGGGGCGAGTTGAAGCTTTCTTT.

The V gene is TRBV7-3, the J gene TRBJ1-1; D unclear. Germline CDR1 reads SGHTA; CDR2 reads FQGTGA. Trimming took 2 bases from V and 1 from J, leaving 11 bases between them. The CDR3 has 15 amino acids. CDR3 in DNA: TGTGCCAGCAGCTTATTGTCCGGAGGGAACACTGAAGCTTTCTTT. Its protein is CASSLLSGGNTEAFF.

This chain joins TRBV5-5 and TRBJ1-4, with D perhaps matching TRBD1 (5 bases). Trimming removed 0 bases from V and 6 bases from J, with 12 bases in between. This CDR3 spans 15 amino acids. Looked up from germline, CDR1 is SGHKS and CDR2 is YYEKEE (reference sequence). The CDR3: CASSLASAGYEKLFF. The CDR3, as DNA: TGTGCCAGCAGCTTGGCCTCGGCAGGGTATGAAAAACTGTTTTTT.

The chain joins TRBV10-3 to TRBJ1-1, with D possibly being TRBD1 (6 bases). This CDR3 contains 15 residues. Germline loops: CDR1 ENHRY, CDR2 SYGVKD. V gave up 2 bases and J gave up 5 bases, with 15 bases separating them. The CDR3, as DNA: TGTGCCATCAGTGAGACCTCACAGGGACGGACTGAAGCTTTCTTT. This encodes CAISETSQGRTEAFF.

The genes are TRBV4-1 and TRBJ1-6, with D maybe TRBD1 (5 bases). This CDR3 comprises 16 residues. CDR1 is MGHRA and CDR2 is YSYEKL in the germline V gene. Between the trimmed V and J ends, which lost 4 bases and 7 bases, there was a span of 17 bases. In DNA form, the CDR3 reads TGCGCCAGCAGCCTAAGCCTTGCGGGACGGAATTCACCCCTCCACTTT. The encoded protein is CASSLSLAGRNSPLHF.